This TCR beta chain was recorded in a study of T-cell memory formation after mild COVID-19. Findings of the study overall: Contracting clones localized mainly to CM and EM when CD4+ and mainly to EMRA when CD8+. Still unconfirmed is whether the second-wave clones peaking on day 37 recognized SARS-CoV-2.

V shed 4 bases and J shed 0 bases, with 13 bases lying between them. Germline CDR1 and CDR2: SGHAT and FQDESV (reference sequence). This CDR3 is built from 15 residues. With regard to this clonotype: Its antigen remains unknown.

MiXCR, applied by TCRdb to the 5' RACE reads, yields one record per CDR3 protein. This sample carries some 100,000 distinct CDR3 sequences, around 10% of them seen once, and the ten largest clones take approximately 40%. This chain joins TRBV11-1 and TRBJ2-7; weak D call: TRBD2 (5 bases). The sequence came from a man between 18 and 35 years old who had mild COVID-19 (a few samples of this study predate the infection). Cell type and time point are not known. The sequencing sample was made of PBMCs or a T cell subset sorted from them (not recorded which). The DNA for the CDR3 is TGTGCCAGCAGCTACTTTTCTGGGAGCTCCTACGAGCAGTACTTC. Its translation is CASSYFSGSSYEQYF.